Shown below are 11 T cell receptor beta chains from a single sample sequenced in a study of blood T cells in healthy people across ages. A sample-barcoded 5' primer and a J-beta primer mix were used in a second PCR of about 6 to 12 cycles. Via MiXCR, TCRdb re-called the 5' RACE reads, giving one row per CDR3 protein. The table lists about 830,000 distinct CDR3 sequences, roughly 60% of them singletons, with 22% in the top ten. Sequencing input: blood. The receptors stem from a man aged 30 to 45 in good health.

This rearrangement joins TRBV20-1 to TRBJ2-1; 12 nucleotides line up with TRBD2. Unmatched junction bases numbered 12, after V lost 6 bases and J lost 12 bases. Germline lookup yields CDR1 DFQATT and CDR2 SNEGSKA (reference sequence). The CDR3 sequence is 14 residues long. The CDR3 coding sequence is TGCAGTGCGCCGGGGACTAGCGGGCCCTCTCTGCAGTTCTTC. This encodes CSAPGTSGPSLQFF.

This clonotype was found once. The gene calls are TRBV9 and TRBJ1-2; D ambiguous. The CDR3 runs 15 residues. Germline V lookup: CDR1 SGDLS, CDR2 YYNGEE. V lost 0 bases to trimming and J lost 10 bases, with 19 bases between them. CDR3 sequence reads: CASSVGAGPNQDYTF. As DNA, the CDR3 is TGTGCCAGCAGCGTAGGGGCAGGACCCAACCAGGACTACACCTTC. Complete variable domain (other parts from reference TRBV9 and TRBJ1-2): DSGVTQTPKHLITATGQRVTLRCSPRSGDLSVYWYQQSLDQGLQFLIQYYNGEERAKGNILERFSAQQFPDLHSELNLSSLELGDSALYFCASSVGAGPNQDYTFGSGTRLTVV.

This clonotype was picked up a small number of times. The chain uses TRBV30 and TRBJ1-1; no clear D gene. CDR1 is GTSNPN and CDR2 is SVGIG in the germline V gene (reference sequence). CDR3 length: 12 amino acids. V lost 3 bases to trimming and J lost 1 base, with 6 bases between them. CDR3 coding DNA: TGTGCCTGGAGACGGGGGAACACTGAAGCTTTCTTT. This encodes CAWRRGNTEAFF. The variable domain in full, completed from reference TRBV30 and TRBJ1-1, reads SQTIHQWPATLVQPVGSPLSLECTVEGTSNPNLYWYRQAAGRGLQLLFYSVGIGQISSEVPQNLSASRPQDRQFILSSKKLLLSDSGFYLCAWRRGNTEAFFGQGTRLTVV.

This rearrangement joins TRBV4-3 to TRBJ2-5; TRBD1 is a possible D gene (6 bases). The J call is uncertain, as TRBJ2-7 better fits the DNA end. Germline V gene sequence: CDR1 LGHNA, CDR2 YSLEER. The CDR3 sequence is 15 residues long. CDR3 sequence reads: CASSPQGYVSHEQYF. Written as DNA, the CDR3 is TGCGCCAGCAGCCCCCAGGGGTACGTGTCCCACGAGCAGTACTTC.

This rearrangement joins TRBV5-1 to TRBJ2-1, with 11 positions matching TRBD2. V lost 0 bases to trimming and J lost 2 bases; unmatched junction nucleotides: 7. The CDR3 totals 18 residues. In germline, CDR1 is SGHRS, CDR2 YFSETQ. CDR3: CASSLDRQTSGAYNEQFF. The CDR3 coding sequence is TGCGCCAGCAGCTTGGACCGCCAGACTAGCGGGGCCTACAATGAGCAGTTCTTC.

This chain links TRBV20-1 with TRBJ2-7, with D possibly TRBD1 on 5 matching bases. The ends were cut back, 3 bases at V and 5 bases at J, with 17 bases in the middle. This CDR3 spans 14 amino acids. The germline V gene encodes CDR1 DFQATT and CDR2 SNEGSKA (reference sequence). CDR3 DNA sequence: TGCAGTGCTAGTTTCTCAGGGAATATCCACGAGCAGTACTTC. Translated, it gives CSASFSGNIHEQYF.

CDR3 protein: CASSLRRGAYNEQFF. The CDR3 nucleotides are TGTGCCAGCAGCCTGAGGCGGGGGGCCTACAATGAGCAGTTCTTC. This rearrangement joins TRBV7-9 to TRBJ2-1, with 8 bases aligning to TRBD2. With 5 bases clipped from V and 2 bases from J, the junction kept 5 bases outside the gene matches. Per the germline V gene, CDR1 is SEHNR and CDR2 is FQNEAQ (reference sequence). The CDR3 runs to 15 residues.

The sample holds a few counts of this clonotype. This chain connects TRBV7-2 to TRBJ2-7, with D possibly being TRBD1 (6 bases). CDR1 is SGHTA and CDR2 is FQGNSA in the germline V gene. The CDR3 is 14 amino acids. Trimming cost V 5 bases and J 2 bases, with 13 bases left between them. CDR3: CASSGRGPPYEQYF. DNA for the CDR3: TGTGCCAGCAGCGGCAGGGGACCTCCCTACGAGCAGTACTTC.

The gene calls are TRBV27 and TRBJ2-1; D remains ambiguous. Trimming took off 0 bases at V and 6 bases at J, with 24 bases between the two ends. Germline V gene data show CDR1 as MNHEY and CDR2 as SMNVEV (reference sequence). The CDR3 runs to 19 residues. The CDR3, as DNA: TGTGCCAGCAGTTTATCGAGAACAGTACCCGCCCCCCGGGCCAATGAGCAGTTCTTC. It specifies CASSLSRTVPAPRANEQFF.

The chain has TRBV6-5 and TRBJ2-7; the D gene is possibly TRBD2 (6 bases). CDR3 length: 17 residues. The ends were cut back, 0 bases at V and 2 bases at J, with 17 bases in the middle. Germline CDR1 is MNHEY and CDR2 is SVGAGI. The CDR3 sequence is CASSYSRVGWGAYEQYF. The DNA of the CDR3 is TGTGCCAGCAGTTACTCGAGGGTTGGGTGGGGGGCCTACGAGCAGTACTTC.

The J gene is TRBJ2-1, the V gene TRBV30, with D tentatively TRBD2 (6 bases). This CDR3 is 14 amino acids long. Trimming cost V 0 bases and J 9 bases, with 15 bases left between them. Looked up from germline, CDR1 is GTSNPN and CDR2 is SVGIG (reference sequence). The CDR3 loop reads CAWSVGGGWSEQFF. The DNA for the CDR3 is TGTGCCTGGAGTGTAGGCGGAGGGTGGAGTGAGCAGTTCTTC. Using reference TRBV30 and TRBJ2-1 for the parts outside the CDR3, the full variable domain is SQTIHQWPATLVQPVGSPLSLECTVEGTSNPNLYWYRQAAGRGLQLLFYSVGIGQISSEVPQNLSASRPQDRQFILSSKKLLLSDSGFYLCAWSVGGGWSEQFFGPGTRLTVL.